The 7 T cell receptor beta chains presented below share a single source sample, sequenced in a study of blood T cells in healthy people across ages. A J-beta primer mix and a sample-barcoded 5' primer were used in a second PCR of about 7 to 12 cycles. A single record per CDR3 protein comes from TCRdb applying MiXCR to the 5' RACE reads. The table shows hundreds of thousands of distinct CDR3 sequences, with 20% to 30% occurring only once. These data also featured in a second study, about T cells of mothers and their children.

The sequencing sample was made of blood. The receptor source for this set is a boy aged 10-17 years in good health.

The chain links TRBV7-9 to TRBJ2-5; D is ambiguous. This CDR3 comprises 14 residues. Germline CDR1 and CDR2: SEHNR and FQNEAQ (reference sequence). CDR3 residues: CAQTSVLRQETQYF. CDR3 coding DNA: TGTGCGCAGACAAGCGTTCTCCGTCAAGAGACCCAGTACTTC.

The chain employs TRBV4-1 and TRBJ2-5; 10 nucleotides match TRBD2. Unmatched junction bases numbered 8, after V lost 5 bases and J lost 5 bases. Germline V lookup: CDR1 MGHRA, CDR2 YSYEKL. The CDR3 runs 15 residues. The CDR3 here is CASSTRLAGPETQYF. DNA of the CDR3: TGCGCCAGCAGCACCCGACTAGCGGGTCCGGAGACCCAGTACTTC.

Regarding this clonotype: With a much larger clone just one base away, this may be a read error. A read error is likely, as this CDR3 ends without the conserved phenylalanine or tryptophan. The gene calls are TRBV27 and TRBJ1-1; a possible D gene is TRBD1 (5 bases). The V gene lost 3 bases and the J gene lost 1 base, with 12 bases spanning the gap. CDR1 MNHEY and CDR2 SMNVEV come from the germline V gene (reference sequence). The CDR3 has 15 amino acids. DNA for the CDR3: TGTGCCAGCAGTTTCCAGGGTAGGGCGAACACTGAAGCTTTCATT. Translating it yields CASSFQGRANTEAFI.

Only a few counts were recorded for this clonotype. The chain carries TRBV20-1 and TRBJ2-5, with D possibly matching TRBD1 (5 bases). Judging by the DNA end, TRBJ2-7 fits better; the J call may be wrong. CDR3 length equals 15 residues. Germline CDR1 is DFQATT and CDR2 is SNEGSKA (reference sequence). The chain's CDR3 is CSARDLKGSSYEQYF. DNA for the CDR3: TGCAGTGCTAGAGATCTCAAGGGGTCCTCCTACGAGCAGTACTTC.

The chain uses TRBV27 and TRBJ2-2; 7 nucleotides line up with TRBD1. V trimming: 2 bases; J trimming: 5 bases; junction bases outside the gene matches: 5. This CDR3 region has 15 residues. In germline, CDR1 is MNHEY, CDR2 SMNVEV (reference sequence). The CDR3 protein is CASSLRAGGTGELFF. The CDR3 DNA reads TGTGCCAGCAGTTTACGAGCAGGGGGAACCGGGGAGCTGTTTTTT.

V usage is TRBV9 and J usage is TRBJ2-5; D may be TRBD1 (6 bases). Judging by the DNA end, TRBJ2-1 fits better; the J call may be wrong. This CDR3 is 19 amino acids long. CDR1 and CDR2 (germline): SGDLS, YYNGEE. The CDR3 DNA reads TGTGCCAGCAGCGTATATGGGGGCGCCTATCGTCTGAGCGTTGATGAGCAGTTCTTC. It is translated as CASSVYGGAYRLSVDEQFF.

The gene calls are TRBV21-1 and TRBJ2-6. TRBV21-1 represents a pseudogene. The length of the CDR3 is 14 residues. The CDR3 DNA sequence: TGTGCCAGCAGCAAACCCTCTGGGGCCAACGTCCTGACTTTC. It yields the protein CASSKPSGANVLTF.